This entry lists 9 T cell receptor beta chains sequenced from one sample in a study of cytomegalovirus exposure and HLA in healthy donors. The repertoire was sequenced with immunoSEQ multiplex PCR; TCRdb's copy has only in-frame clones and lacks some. In the table there are around 130,000 clones, 70% to 90% of which are singletons. Sequencing was done on a sample of PBMCs. These receptors all stem from a woman aged 25 to 39 in good health and CMV-seronegative.

The chain uses TRBV5-1 and TRBJ2-1, with no clear D. CDR1 and CDR2 from the germline V gene are SGHRS and YFSETQ. Trimming removed 2 bases from V and 0 bases from J, with 6 bases in between. The CDR3 consists of 14 residues. The CDR3 reads CASSFDTSYNEQFF. The CDR3 DNA sequence: TGCGCCAGCAGCTTCGACACCTCCTACAATGAGCAGTTCTTC. The whole variable domain, remainder taken from reference TRBV5-1 and TRBJ2-1, is KAGVTQTPRYLIKTRGQQVTLSCSPISGHRSVSWYQQTPGQGLQFLFEYFSETQRNKGNFPGRFSGRQFSNSRSEMNVSTLELGDSALYLCASSFDTSYNEQFFGPGTRLTVL.

This chain links TRBV19 with TRBJ1-4; no clear D gene. The CDR3 sequence is 13 residues long. Germline values: CDR1 LNHDA, CDR2 SQIVND (reference sequence). V was cut by 4 bases and J by 8 bases, with 11 bases left in between. CDR3 in amino acids: CASSTRGREKLFF. Here the CDR3 DNA reads TGTGCCAGTAGTACCCGGGGTAGGGAAAAACTGTTTTTT. The full variable domain, its missing parts supplied by reference TRBV19 and TRBJ1-4, is DGGITQSPKYLFRKEGQNVTLSCEQNLNHDAMYWYRQDPGQGLRLIYYSQIVNDFQKGDIAEGYSVSREKKESFPLTVTSAQKNPTAFYLCASSTRGREKLFFGSGTQLSVL.

This clone was seen only a few times. The chain uses TRBV7-9 and TRBJ2-3; 10 bases agree with TRBD2. V lost 5 bases, J lost 0 bases, and 5 bases stayed unmatched. The germline V gene encodes CDR1 SEHNR and CDR2 FQNEAQ (reference sequence). This CDR3 is built from 16 residues. Here the CDR3 reads CASSPGLAASTDTQYF. The CDR3 coding sequence is TGTGCCAGCAGCCCCGGACTAGCGGCTAGCACAGATACGCAGTATTTT.

The chain uses TRBV11-2 and TRBJ2-1; TRBD2 matches 16 bases. V lost 6 bases, J lost 7 bases, and 6 bases stayed unmatched. The germline gives CDR1 SGHAT, CDR2 FQNNGV. This CDR3 comprises 16 residues. The CDR3 here is CASSSGLAGGQNEQFF. CDR3 DNA sequence: TGTGCCAGCAGTTCGGGACTAGCGGGGGGGCAGAATGAGCAGTTCTTC.

The chain carries TRBV7-9 and TRBJ2-3; D is uncertain. The CDR3 is 19 amino acids. From germline, CDR1 is SEHNR and CDR2 FQNEAQ (reference sequence). Trimming shortened V by 6 bases and J by 0 bases, and 25 bases separated the two germline ends. The DNA of the CDR3 is TGTGCCAGCAGTCCCCCTAACGACACGGAATCGAAAAGCACAGATACGCAGTATTTT. Protein: CASSPPNDTESKSTDTQYF. Together with reference TRBV7-9 and TRBJ2-3, the CDR3 gives the full variable domain: DTGVSQNPRHKITKRGQNVTFRCDPISEHNRLYWYRQTLGQGPEFLTYFQNEAQLEKSRLLSDRFSAERPKGSFSTLEIQRTEQGDSAMYLCASSPPNDTESKSTDTQYFGPGTRLTVL.

The chain uses TRBV7-3 and TRBJ2-3, with TRBD1 identical over 11 bases. This CDR3 is built from 17 residues. Germline V gene data show CDR1 as SGHTA and CDR2 as FQGTGA. J lost 4 bases, V lost 2 bases, and 8 bases had no gene match. The CDR3 region has the DNA TGTGCCAGCAGCTTACTAGGGGGACAGGGGGGCCCAGATACGCAGTATTTT. It yields the protein CASSLLGGQGGPDTQYF.

The rearrangement joins TRBV5-6 to TRBJ1-2; TRBD1 matches 11 bases. CDR1 and CDR2 (germline): SGHDT, YYEEEE. The ends lost 4 bases at V and 3 bases at J; junction bases unmatched: 8. CDR3 length: 16 residues. The CDR3 here is CASSQGTGGLHYGYTF. The CDR3 region has the DNA TGTGCCAGCAGCCAAGGGACAGGGGGATTACACTATGGCTACACCTTC.

CDR3 sequence reads: CAWSVPRAGGEKLFF. CDR3 nucleotide sequence: TGTGCCTGGAGTGTACCCCGCGCAGGGGGTGAAAAACTGTTTTTT. V gene TRBV30 combines with J gene TRBJ1-4, with 7 bases fitting TRBD1. Losses at the gene ends were 0 bases for V and 7 bases for J; bases not matched to a gene: 8. This CDR3 has 15 residues. Germline V gene sequence: CDR1 GTSNPN, CDR2 SVGIG (reference sequence). Using reference TRBV30 and TRBJ1-4 for the parts outside the CDR3, the full variable domain is SQTIHQWPATLVQPVGSPLSLECTVEGTSNPNLYWYRQAAGRGLQLLFYSVGIGQISSEVPQNLSASRPQDRQFILSSKKLLLSDSGFYLCAWSVPRAGGEKLFFGSGTQLSVL.

V and J are TRBV18 and TRBJ1-4; D is unclear. The CDR3 is 17 residues long. Germline V gene data show CDR1 as KGHSH and CDR2 as LQKENI. V lost 0 bases, J lost 1 base, and 12 bases lay in between. Here the CDR3 DNA reads TGTGCCAGCTCACCACCGAGGAGGGAGGGAACTAATGAAAAACTGTTTTTT. This codes for CASSPPRREGTNEKLFF.